The 26 T cell receptor beta chains below were found in one sample sequenced in a study of CD8+ T cells in alopecia areata. Extracted RNA was reverse transcribed into cDNA, the sequencing template. Generated by immunoSEQ multiplex PCR, the TCRdb table keeps only in-frame clones and is missing some. Seen here are roughly 280,000 clones, 50% to 75% observed once, and the top ten hold roughly 0.93%. This sample's treatment: oral pan-JAK inhibitor, 5-10 mg twice daily. The specimen was CD4+ T cells sorted from blood, collected at roughly week 53, from a patient treated with tofacitinib. These TCRs come from a human donor with alopecia areata.

The chain combines TRBV7-9 with TRBJ1-5; no definite D call. V was clipped by 5 bases and J by 5 bases, with 10 bases between them. Germline assignment: CDR1 SEHNR and CDR2 FQNEAQ (reference sequence). This CDR3 is built from 13 residues. The CDR3 loop reads CASSREVDQPQHF. The CDR3 DNA follows: TGTGCCAGCAGCCGGGAAGTGGATCAGCCCCAGCATTTT.

The CDR3 DNA is TGCAGCGTTGAAGAAGGATTCTCTGGAAACACCATATATTTT. Translating gives CSVEEGFSGNTIYF. This chain links TRBV29-1 with TRBJ1-3, with D hard to call. Germline V gene data show CDR1 as SQVTM and CDR2 as ANQGSEA. V dropped 0 bases and J dropped 0 bases, with 6 bases sitting between them. CDR3 length equals 14 residues.

The chain couples TRBV18 to TRBJ1-1; D ambiguous. V lost 0 bases and J lost 1, with 9 bases in between. The CDR3 is 15 amino acids. Germline values: CDR1 KGHSH, CDR2 LQKENI. CDR3 coding DNA: TGTGCCAGCTCACCACCGCCATTGGGGAACACTGAAGCTTTCTTT. As protein: CASSPPPLGNTEAFF.

The rearrangement uses TRBV7-3 and TRBJ2-1, with TRBD1 matching over 11 bases. V shed 2 bases and J 6 bases; nucleotides not matched to a gene: 6. This CDR3 contains 16 residues. From germline, CDR1 is SGHTA and CDR2 FQGTGA. The CDR3 bases are TGTGCCAGCAGCTTAGTAGGGACAGGGGGTGTCAATGAGCAGTTCTTC. It specifies CASSLVGTGGVNEQFF.

This clone was counted a few times. The chain uses TRBV7-3 and TRBJ1-6; D might be TRBD1 (6 bases). Germline-derived CDR1 and CDR2 are SGHTA and FQGTGA. The CDR3 is made up of 14 amino acids. The V gene lost 5 bases and the J gene lost 11 bases, with 16 bases spanning the gap. The CDR3 loop reads CASSPWGDITPLHF. As DNA, the CDR3 is TGTGCCAGCAGCCCTTGGGGGGACATCACACCCCTCCACTTT.

The chain employs TRBV30 and TRBJ2-7, with TRBD2 identical over 11 bases. Per the germline V gene, CDR1 is GTSNPN and CDR2 is SVGIG (reference sequence). J lost 0 bases, V lost 4 bases, and 2 bases had no gene match. This CDR3 region has 14 residues. The CDR3 DNA is TGTGCCTGGATAGGACTAGCGGGCTCCTACGAGCAGTACTTC. Amino acid sequence: CAWIGLAGSYEQYF.

This clone was seen a few times. The V and J genes are TRBV5-1 and TRBJ2-1; the match to TRBD1 covers 9 bases. Losses at the gene ends were 1 base for V and 8 bases for J; bases not matched to a gene: 4. CDR1 and CDR2 (germline): SGHRS, YFSETQ. This CDR3 spans 14 amino acids. The CDR3 is CASSLRDRADEQFF. The CDR3 nucleotides are TGCGCCAGCAGCTTGCGGGACAGGGCAGATGAGCAGTTCTTC.

This sequence joins TRBV7-9 and TRBJ2-3, with D unclear. V lost 5 bases, J lost 0 bases, and 9 bases lay in between. Looked up from germline, CDR1 is SEHNR and CDR2 is FQNEAQ (reference sequence). The CDR3 length is 14 residues. CDR3: CASSRGWSTDTQYF. CDR3 DNA: TGTGCCAGCAGCCGAGGCTGGAGCACAGATACGCAGTATTTT.

Points on this clone: A read error is likely, as this CDR3 ends without the conserved phenylalanine or tryptophan. No DNA is shown, since the ends of the CDR3 on it are uncertain; the CDR3 is the one TCRdb lists. The J gene is TRBJ2-3, the V gene TRBV21-1; the table assigns TRBD2, which was not confirmed against the DNA. TRBV21-1 is described as a pseudogene. The CDR3 contains 11 residues when both ends are counted. The CDR3 protein is CASSKRGEAYL.

The CDR3 spells CASSHRDTEAFF. The DNA for the CDR3 is TGTGCCAGCAGTCACCGGGACACTGAAGCTTTCTTT. This rearrangement joins TRBV5-4 to TRBJ1-1, with unresolved D. Germline V gene sequence: CDR1 SGHNT, CDR2 YYREEE (reference sequence). This CDR3 has 12 amino acids. Trimming shortened V by 5 bases and J by 3 bases, and 8 bases separated the two germline ends.

The J gene is TRBJ1-6, the V gene TRBV2; 7 bases are shared with TRBD1. This CDR3 comprises 17 residues. Germline V CDR1 and CDR2: SNHLY, FYNNEI. V was clipped by 7 bases and J by 7 bases; unmatched bases: 16. The CDR3 here is CASITNARQGGNSPLHF. The CDR3 coding sequence is TGTGCCAGCATCACCAATGCCCGACAGGGTGGGAATTCACCCCTCCACTTT. The variable domain in full, with the rest retrieved from reference TRBV2 and TRBJ1-6, is EPEVTQTPSHQVTQMGQEVILRCVPISNHLYFYWYRQILGQKVEFLVSFYNNEISEKSEIFDDQFSVERPDGSNFTLKIRSTKLEDSAMYFCASITNARQGGNSPLHFGNGTRLTVT.

The chain carries TRBV29-1 and TRBJ1-1, with D unresolved. The ends were cut back, 7 bases at V and 1 base at J, with 13 bases in the middle. The CDR3 is 13 amino acids. Germline V gene data show CDR1 as SQVTM and CDR2 as ANQGSEA. The CDR3 DNA sequence: TGCAGCGCCCCACGGGGTAGGAACACTGAAGCTTTCTTT. Its translation: CSAPRGRNTEAFF.

There are a few counts of this clone. This rearrangement joins TRBV4-3 to TRBJ1-6; D not certain. V was pared by 0 bases and J by 9 bases, with 9 bases between. The length of the CDR3 is 14 residues. CDR1 is LGHNA, CDR2 YSLEER, per germline. The CDR3 region is CASSQDSNFSPLHF. In DNA form, the CDR3 reads TGCGCCAGCAGCCAAGATTCGAACTTTTCACCCCTCCACTTT.

The V gene is TRBV29-1, the J gene TRBJ1-2; tentative D call: TRBD1 (6 bases). Germline V gene data show CDR1 as SQVTM and CDR2 as ANQGSEA. The CDR3 runs 15 residues. Trimming cost V 4 bases and J 0 bases, with 15 bases left between them. DNA for the CDR3: TGCAGCGTTGGCCCCGATTGGGGGCCTAACTATGGCTACACCTTC. Encoded protein: CSVGPDWGPNYGYTF.

The rearrangement links TRBV5-1 to TRBJ2-5; D is possibly TRBD2 (6 bases). V was pared by 9 bases and J by 8 bases, with 23 bases between. The germline gives CDR1 SGHRS, CDR2 YFSETQ. This CDR3 is 14 amino acids long. The CDR3 reads CATRSQASDATQYF. The DNA for the CDR3 is TGCGCCACCAGGTCGCAGGCTAGCGACGCTACCCAGTACTTC.

In its sample, this clone was seen a few times. The CDR3 coding sequence is TGTGCCAGCAGTAGGCAGACGGTGAACACTGAAGCTTTCTTT. Amino acid sequence: CASSRQTVNTEAFF. The rearrangement links TRBV2 to TRBJ1-1; no clear D. V gave up 5 bases and J gave up 0 bases, with 10 bases separating them. The CDR3 sequence is 14 residues long. The germline V gene has CDR1 SNHLY and CDR2 FYNNEI.

This clone has just a few counts. Other DNA sequences in the sample encode the same CDR3. The rearrangement links TRBV14 to TRBJ2-1; D is uncertain. This CDR3 spans 14 amino acids. V was clipped by 0 bases and J by 4 bases, with 7 bases between them. Germline CDR1 SGHDN, CDR2 FVKESK. CDR3 sequence: CASSQDTWYNEQFF. The CDR3, as DNA: TGTGCCAGCAGCCAAGACACTTGGTACAATGAGCAGTTCTTC.

This chain links TRBV7-9 with TRBJ1-2; D remains ambiguous. The CDR3 spans 13 residues. The germline V gene encodes CDR1 SEHNR and CDR2 FQNEAQ (reference sequence). Trimming shortened V by 3 bases and J by 3 bases, and 8 bases separated the two germline ends. CDR3 sequence (DNA): TGTGCCAGCAGCTTGGGAGCAGACTATGGCTACACCTTC. This gives the protein CASSLGADYGYTF.

The chain has TRBV5-6 and TRBJ2-6; 8 positions match TRBD1. The CDR3 runs to 16 residues. V dropped 4 bases and J dropped 3; count of bases not matched to a gene: 6. Germline values: CDR1 SGHDT, CDR2 YYEEEE. Written as DNA, the CDR3 is TGTGCCAGCAGCATCGACAGGGGCTTTGGGGCCAACGTCCTGACTTTC. This sequence encodes CASSIDRGFGANVLTF.

V gene TRBV29-1 combines with J gene TRBJ2-3, with unresolved D. The CDR3 is 12 amino acids. V was pared by 6 bases and J by 2 bases, with 9 bases between. In germline, CDR1 is SQVTM, CDR2 ANQGSEA. The CDR3 sequence is CSVIAFTDTQYF. As DNA, the CDR3 is TGCAGCGTAATAGCCTTCACAGATACGCAGTATTTT.

This clone was recorded only once. This chain links TRBV7-8 with TRBJ2-7; 7 nucleotides align to TRBD2. The CDR3 totals 15 residues. V trimming: 5 bases; J trimming: 1 base; junction bases outside the gene matches: 8. Per germline, CDR1 SGHVS and CDR2 FQNEAQ. The CDR3 DNA reads as TGTGCCAGCAGCCCCTACTGGGGGGGTTCCTACGAGCAGTACTTC. Its protein product is CASSPYWGGSYEQYF.

The V and J genes are TRBV9 and TRBJ1-2; 9 positions match TRBD1. The CDR3 covers 15 residues. The germline V gene has CDR1 SGDLS and CDR2 YYNGEE. The ends lost 3 bases at V and 4 bases at J; junction bases unmatched: 7. This CDR3 reads CASSAGTGYSYGYTF. In DNA form, the CDR3 reads TGTGCCAGCAGCGCCGGGACAGGGTATTCCTATGGCTACACCTTC.

The genes are TRBV11-3 and TRBJ2-1; unclear D gene. Trimming pared 1 base from V and 3 bases from J, leaving 7 bases between. The CDR3 loop spans 14 amino acids. Germline CDR1 SGHNT, CDR2 YENEEA. The DNA of the CDR3 is TGTGCCAGCAGCTTAGTCGGCGACTACAATGAGCAGTTCTTC. It specifies CASSLVGDYNEQFF.

This chain joins TRBV2 and TRBJ2-5; D remains ambiguous. Looked up from germline, CDR1 is SNHLY and CDR2 is FYNNEI. V was clipped by 4 bases and J by 6 bases, with 6 bases between them. This CDR3 spans 11 amino acids. The CDR3 nucleotides read TGTGCCAGCAGTGTACAAAAGACCCAGTACTTC. Amino acid sequence: CASSVQKTQYF.

This clone was picked up a small number of times. This rearrangement joins TRBV30 to TRBJ1-1; D is uncertain. In germline, CDR1 is GTSNPN, CDR2 SVGIG (reference sequence). There are 12 residues in the CDR3. Trimming removed 4 bases from V and 7 bases from J, with 13 bases in between. The CDR3, as DNA: TGTGCCTGGACCCCTAGGCACCTTGAAGCTTTCTTT. Encoded protein: CAWTPRHLEAFF.

This chain uses TRBV5-1 with TRBJ1-1; 7 bases line up with TRBD1. Unmatched junction bases numbered 10, after V lost 4 bases and J lost 4 bases. The CDR3 spans 15 residues. Germline-derived CDR1 and CDR2 are SGHRS and YFSETQ. CDR3 in amino acids: CASSEGTAYVTEAFF. CDR3 in DNA: TGCGCCAGCAGCGAGGGGACAGCCTATGTCACTGAAGCTTTCTTT.